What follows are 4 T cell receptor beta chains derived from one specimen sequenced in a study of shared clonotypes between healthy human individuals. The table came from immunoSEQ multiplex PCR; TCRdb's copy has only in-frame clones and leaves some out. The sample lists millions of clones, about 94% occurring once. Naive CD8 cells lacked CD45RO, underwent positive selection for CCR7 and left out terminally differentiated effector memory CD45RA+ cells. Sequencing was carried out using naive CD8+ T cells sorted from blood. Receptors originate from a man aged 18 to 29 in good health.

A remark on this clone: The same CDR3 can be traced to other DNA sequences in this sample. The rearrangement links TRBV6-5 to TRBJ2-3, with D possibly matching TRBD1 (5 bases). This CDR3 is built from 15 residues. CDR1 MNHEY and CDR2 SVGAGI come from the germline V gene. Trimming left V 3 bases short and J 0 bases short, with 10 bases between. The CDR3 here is CASSYTGSSTDTQYF. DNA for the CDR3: TGTGCCAGCAGTTATACAGGCTCTAGCACAGATACGCAGTATTTT.

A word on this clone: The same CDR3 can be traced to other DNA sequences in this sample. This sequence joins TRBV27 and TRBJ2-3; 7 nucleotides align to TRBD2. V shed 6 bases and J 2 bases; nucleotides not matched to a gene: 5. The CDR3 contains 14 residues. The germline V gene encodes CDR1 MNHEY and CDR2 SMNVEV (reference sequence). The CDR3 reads CASSRLADTDTQYF. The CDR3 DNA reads TGTGCCAGCAGCCGACTAGCCGACACAGATACGCAGTATTTT.

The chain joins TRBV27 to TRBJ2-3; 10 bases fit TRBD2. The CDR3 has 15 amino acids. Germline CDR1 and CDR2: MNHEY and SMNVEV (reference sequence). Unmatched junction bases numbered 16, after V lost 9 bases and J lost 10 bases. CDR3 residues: CASSAASGGGWAQYF. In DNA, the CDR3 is TGTGCCAGTAGCGCGGCTAGCGGGGGAGGGTGGGCGCAGTATTTT.

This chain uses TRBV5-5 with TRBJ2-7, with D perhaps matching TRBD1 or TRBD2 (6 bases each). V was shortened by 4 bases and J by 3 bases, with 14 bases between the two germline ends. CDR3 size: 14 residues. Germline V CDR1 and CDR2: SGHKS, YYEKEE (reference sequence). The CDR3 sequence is CASSRTGASYEQYF. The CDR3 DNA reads TGTGCCAGCAGCCGGACGGGGGCGAGCTACGAGCAGTACTTC.